This T cell receptor beta chain was sequenced for a study of identical twins. TCRdb itself ran the 5' RACE reads through MiXCR, one entry per CDR3 protein. Here the sample spans 1,800,000 or so distinct CDR3 sequences, more than 30% being singletons. The germline CDR1 and CDR2 sequences are MGHRA and YSYEKL. V lost 3 bases, J lost 5 bases, and 18 bases lay in between. This CDR3 has 16 amino acids. The material sequenced was cord blood. This clonotype was obtained from a newborn girl in good health. The chain carries TRBV4-1 and TRBJ2-3, with D perhaps matching TRBD2 (6 bases). The DNA of the CDR3 is TGCGCCAGCAGCCAGAATCCACCAGGAGGGGAAGATACGCAGTATTTT. Translation gives CASSQNPPGGEDTQYF.